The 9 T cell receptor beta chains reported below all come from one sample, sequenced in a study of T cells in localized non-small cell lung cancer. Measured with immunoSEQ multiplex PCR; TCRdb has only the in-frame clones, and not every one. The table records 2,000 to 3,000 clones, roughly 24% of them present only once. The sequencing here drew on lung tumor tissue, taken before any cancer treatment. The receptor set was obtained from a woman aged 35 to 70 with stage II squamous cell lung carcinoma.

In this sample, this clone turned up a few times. CDR3 nucleotide sequence: TGTGCCAGCAGCCAACAGGCCCGGTGGATCACTGAAGCTTTCTTT. Translation: CASSQQARWITEAFF. The chain combines TRBV11-3 with TRBJ1-1; the D gene is possibly TRBD1 (5 bases). Trimming took off 5 bases at V and 4 bases at J, with 17 bases between the two ends. Germline V gives CDR1 SGHNT, CDR2 YENEEA. The CDR3 consists of 15 residues.

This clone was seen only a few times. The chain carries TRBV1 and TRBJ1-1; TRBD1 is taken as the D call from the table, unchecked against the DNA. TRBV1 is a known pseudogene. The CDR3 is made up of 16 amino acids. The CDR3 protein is CASSQDLYTQGTGAFF. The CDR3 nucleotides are TGCGCCAGCAGCCAAGATCTGTACACTCAGGGCACTGGAGCTTTCTTT.

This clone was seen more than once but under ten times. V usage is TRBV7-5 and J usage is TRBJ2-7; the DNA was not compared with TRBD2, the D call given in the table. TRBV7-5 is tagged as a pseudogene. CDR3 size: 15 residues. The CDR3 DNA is TGTGCCAGCAGCCAAGGCGGGGGGGCCTCTCACGAGCAGTACTTC. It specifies CASSQGGGASHEQYF.

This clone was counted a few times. The CDR3 loop is CASSHELAKNIQYF. The CDR3, as DNA: TGTGCCAGCAGCCACGAGTTAGCCAAAAACATTCAGTACTTC. V usage is TRBV11-3 and J usage is TRBJ2-4; no reliable D call. Per the germline V gene, CDR1 is SGHNT and CDR2 is YENEEA. Deletions cut 5 bases from V and 0 bases from J, with 8 bases between. The CDR3 loop spans 14 amino acids.

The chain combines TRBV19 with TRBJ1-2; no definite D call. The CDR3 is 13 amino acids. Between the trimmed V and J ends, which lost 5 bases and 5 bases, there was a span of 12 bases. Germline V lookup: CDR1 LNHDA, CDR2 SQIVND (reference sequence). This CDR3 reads CASSRQEIYGYTF. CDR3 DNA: TGTGCCAGTAGTCGCCAGGAGATTTATGGCTACACCTTC.

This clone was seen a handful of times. As DNA, the CDR3 is TGTGCCAGCAGTTACCAGGGGGGCGCTGAAGCTTTCTTT. This sequence encodes CASSYQGGAEAFF. The chain couples TRBV6-8 to TRBJ1-1, with 7 bases lining up with TRBD1. The CDR3 is 13 amino acids. Unmatched junction bases numbered 3, after V lost 2 bases and J lost 6 bases. Germline CDR1 and CDR2: MNHGY and SAAAGT.

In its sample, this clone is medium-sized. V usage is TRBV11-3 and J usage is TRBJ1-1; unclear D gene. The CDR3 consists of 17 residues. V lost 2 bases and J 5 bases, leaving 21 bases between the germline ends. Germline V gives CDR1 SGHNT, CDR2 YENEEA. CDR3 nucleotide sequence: TGTGCCAGCAGCTTACGGAACGAAGTGGTGTTATTTACTGAAGCTTTCTTT. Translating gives CASSLRNEVVLFTEAFF.

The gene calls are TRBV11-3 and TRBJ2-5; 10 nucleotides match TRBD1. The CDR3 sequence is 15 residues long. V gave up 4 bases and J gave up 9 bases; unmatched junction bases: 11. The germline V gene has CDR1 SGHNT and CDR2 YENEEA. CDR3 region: CASSSQGTGVGAQYF. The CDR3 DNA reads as TGTGCCAGCAGCTCGCAGGGGACAGGGGTCGGCGCCCAGTACTTC.

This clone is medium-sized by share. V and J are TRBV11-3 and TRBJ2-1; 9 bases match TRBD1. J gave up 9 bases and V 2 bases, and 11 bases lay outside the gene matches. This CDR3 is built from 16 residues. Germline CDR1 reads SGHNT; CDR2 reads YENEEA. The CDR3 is CASSLRPGTGSREQFF. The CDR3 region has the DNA TGTGCCAGCAGCTTAAGGCCCGGGACAGGGTCTCGTGAGCAGTTCTTC.